This passage covers 29 T cell receptor beta chains from one sample sequenced in a study of T cell responses to AZD1222 COVID-19 vaccine. TCRdb's copy holds only in-frame clones and misses some; the assay was immunoSEQ multiplex PCR. This table holds about 120,000 clones, about 85% found once. The sequenced sample was peripheral blood, obtained 28 days after the second AZD1222 dose. The receptors derive from an adult who received the AZD1222 COVID-19 vaccine.

The chain is built from TRBV7-2 and TRBJ2-7, with D possibly being TRBD1 (5 bases). With 7 bases removed from V and 5 bases from J, the gap between germline ends came to 18 bases. Germline V gene lookup returns CDR1 SGHTA and CDR2 FQGNSA. The CDR3 has 14 residues. The DNA of the CDR3 is TGTGCCAGCAAGGGAAGCAGGGTCCGTAACGAGCAGTACTTC. The encoded protein is CASKGSRVRNEQYF.

This rearrangement joins TRBV19 to TRBJ1-4, with 7 nucleotides matching TRBD1. Looked up from germline, CDR1 is LNHDA and CDR2 is SQIVND (reference sequence). There are 17 residues in the CDR3. After removal of 5 bases from V and 0 bases from J, the junction contained 9 bases not matched to a gene. The CDR3 DNA sequence: TGTGCCAGTAGTTGGACAGGCGCTGCTTCAACTAATGAAAAACTGTTTTTT. Translated, it gives CASSWTGAASTNEKLFF.

Comments on this clone: Germline and junction disagree at one end, which may indicate a read error. The V call is TRBV2, the J call TRBJ1-2; the D is unclear. Germline CDR1 is SNHLY and CDR2 is FYNNEI. This CDR3 is 12 amino acids long. CDR3 sequence (DNA): TGTGCCAGCAGTGAAGGAAGGAGGCGGTCTGAATTC. Translating gives CASSEGRRRSEF.

The rearrangement links TRBV13 to TRBJ2-5; D assignment may be TRBD1 or TRBD2 (6 bases each). The germline CDR1 and CDR2 sequences are PRHDT and FYEKMQ (reference sequence). Trimming left V 0 bases short and J 4 bases short, with 18 bases between. CDR3 length equals 17 residues. Here the CDR3 DNA reads TGTGCCAGCAGCTTAGGCCCCCGGTTAGGGGGAGGAGAGACCCAGTACTTC. It specifies CASSLGPRLGGGETQYF.

This clone was detected a few times. Distinct nucleotide sequences in the sample also encode this CDR3. The CDR3 region has the DNA TGTGCCAGCAGCCAAGGGACAACGAACACTGAAGCTTTCTTT. It specifies CASSQGTTNTEAFF. The rearrangement links TRBV4-2 to TRBJ1-1; TRBD1 might be the D (5 bases). Looked up from germline, CDR1 is LGHNA and CDR2 is YNFKEQ. Between the trimmed V and J ends, which lost 1 base and 1 base, there was a span of 7 bases. This CDR3 has 14 amino acids.

Relative to its sample, this clone is medium-sized. The chain is built from TRBV7-3 and TRBJ2-6; possible D gene TRBD1, 6 bases. There are 15 residues in the CDR3. Germline values: CDR1 SGHTA, CDR2 FQGTGA. V was shortened by 7 bases and J by 0 bases, with 10 bases between the two germline ends. CDR3 nucleotides: TGTGCCAGCACCAAACAGGGCTCTGGGGCCAACGTCCTGACTTTC. Translated: CASTKQGSGANVLTF.

The chain links TRBV7-9 to TRBJ2-7; no clear D gene. This CDR3 contains 13 residues. Trimming left V 1 base short and J 6 bases short, with 10 bases between. The V gene's germline CDR1 is SEHNR and CDR2 FQNEAQ (reference sequence). CDR3 loop: CASSLGFGTEQYF. CDR3 DNA sequence: TGTGCCAGCAGCTTAGGTTTTGGAACCGAGCAGTACTTC.

CDR3 loop: CASGQDYGYTF. Written as DNA, the CDR3 is TGTGCCAGCGGGCAGGACTATGGCTACACCTTC. This chain uses TRBV19 with TRBJ1-2; D is undetermined. V was cut by 9 bases and J by 3 bases, with 8 bases left in between. Germline CDR1 and CDR2: LNHDA and SQIVND (reference sequence). The CDR3 runs to 11 residues.

The J gene is TRBJ1-2, the V gene TRBV28; D is undetermined. The CDR3 runs to 14 residues. The V and J ends lost 3 bases and 0 bases respectively, with 8 bases between them. The germline CDR1 and CDR2 sequences are MDHEN and SYDVKM. In nucleotides, the CDR3 is TGTGCCAGCAGTTTGGGAGAGACTAACTATGGCTACACCTTC. It specifies CASSLGETNYGYTF.

This rearrangement joins TRBV19 to TRBJ1-6; TRBD1 matches 9 bases. This CDR3 contains 14 residues. V was clipped by 4 bases and J by 8 bases; unmatched bases: 3. CDR1 and CDR2 (germline): LNHDA, SQIVND (reference sequence). In DNA, the CDR3 is TGTGCCAGTAGTACGACAGGGGGATATTCACCCCTCCACTTT. Amino acids: CASSTTGGYSPLHF.

This chain uses TRBV2 with TRBJ1-5; D is possibly TRBD1 (6 bases). V was trimmed by 6 bases and J by 6 bases, leaving 15 bases between them. Looked up from germline, CDR1 is SNHLY and CDR2 is FYNNEI. The CDR3 contains 14 residues. DNA for the CDR3: TGTGCCAGCAGGGGTCCGGGGGCGAGTCAGCCCCAGCATTTT. It specifies CASRGPGASQPQHF.

The chain couples TRBV2 to TRBJ2-1; tentatively, D is TRBD2 (6 bases). The V and J ends lost 4 bases and 2 bases respectively, with 15 bases between them. Germline loops: CDR1 SNHLY, CDR2 FYNNEI. This CDR3 is 16 amino acids long. The CDR3 DNA reads as TGTGCCAGCAGTGTCCGGGACTTCGGAACCTACAATGAGCAGTTCTTC. Translation gives CASSVRDFGTYNEQFF.

The chain employs TRBV19 and TRBJ1-1; D is undetermined. The germline CDR1 and CDR2 sequences are LNHDA and SQIVND (reference sequence). Trimming left V 1 base short and J 1 base short, with 10 bases between. There are 15 residues in the CDR3. Written as DNA, the CDR3 is TGTGCCAGTAGTATAGTCGGACGGACGAACACTGAAGCTTTCTTT. Translated, it gives CASSIVGRTNTEAFF.

V gene TRBV11-3 combines with J gene TRBJ2-7; tentative D call: TRBD2 (6 bases). The CDR3 totals 13 residues. The germline gives CDR1 SGHNT, CDR2 YENEEA. Deletions cut 6 bases from V and 6 bases from J, with 15 bases between. The CDR3: CASSWRASSEQYF. In DNA form, the CDR3 reads TGTGCCAGCAGTTGGAGGGCCAGTAGCGAGCAGTACTTC.

The rearrangement links TRBV7-9 to TRBJ1-6; D unresolved. V lost 4 bases, J lost 10 bases, and 14 bases lay in between. In germline, CDR1 is SEHNR, CDR2 FQNEAQ (reference sequence). This CDR3 spans 14 amino acids. This CDR3 reads CASSSGPRGSPLHF. The CDR3 DNA reads TGTGCCAGCAGCTCAGGACCCCGAGGATCACCCCTCCACTTT.

The chain couples TRBV30 to TRBJ1-6; D call uncertain. V was pared by 0 bases and J by 10 bases, with 13 bases between. The CDR3 has 14 amino acids. Per germline, CDR1 GTSNPN and CDR2 SVGIG (reference sequence). The CDR3 loop is CAWSVKGARSPLHF. In nucleotides, the CDR3 is TGTGCCTGGAGTGTTAAGGGAGCTCGGTCACCCCTCCACTTT. Filled out from reference TRBV30 and TRBJ1-6, the complete variable domain reads SQTIHQWPATLVQPVGSPLSLECTVEGTSNPNLYWYRQAAGRGLQLLFYSVGIGQISSEVPQNLSASRPQDRQFILSSKKLLLSDSGFYLCAWSVKGARSPLHFGNGTRLTVT.

The CDR3 here is CASSVGRKETQYF. CDR3 nucleotides: TGTGCCAGCAGCGTAGGAAGAAAAGAGACCCAGTACTTC. The V call is TRBV9, the J call TRBJ2-5; D remains unclear. The germline V gene has CDR1 SGDLS and CDR2 YYNGEE. Trimming took 0 bases from V and 3 from J, leaving 6 bases between them. The CDR3 has 13 amino acids. The full variable domain, its missing parts supplied by reference TRBV9 and TRBJ2-5, is DSGVTQTPKHLITATGQRVTLRCSPRSGDLSVYWYQQSLDQGLQFLIQYYNGEERAKGNILERFSAQQFPDLHSELNLSSLELGDSALYFCASSVGRKETQYFGPGTRLLVL.

This clone occurred a few times. V is TRBV3-1 (or the pseudogene TRBV3-2) and J is TRBJ1-2, with D uncertain. V lost 1 base, J lost 2 bases, and 5 bases lay in between. The CDR3 runs 13 residues. Germline V gives CDR1 LGHDT, CDR2 YNNKEL (reference sequence). Written as DNA, the CDR3 is TGTGCCAGCAGCCAAGTTCGGAACTATGGCTACACCTTC. Its protein is CASSQVRNYGYTF.

Only one count was recorded for this clone. The chain employs TRBV11-2 and TRBJ2-3; a weak D match, TRBD2 (5 bases). Between the trimmed V and J ends, which lost 4 bases and 4 bases, there was a span of 15 bases. In germline, CDR1 is SGHAT, CDR2 FQNNGV. The CDR3 consists of 15 residues. CDR3 region: CASSSLAGDSDTQYF. The CDR3 nucleotides are TGTGCCAGCAGCTCTTTGGCGGGTGATTCAGATACGCAGTATTTT.

This clone occurred once. CDR3 region: CASSPGTDYGYTF. As DNA, the CDR3 is TGTGCCAGCAGTCCAGGGACAGACTATGGCTACACCTTC. This chain uses TRBV27 with TRBJ1-2; 7 nucleotides line up with TRBD1. V lost 5 bases to trimming and J lost 3 bases; unmatched junction nucleotides: 3. CDR1 is MNHEY and CDR2 is SMNVEV in the germline V gene (reference sequence). The CDR3 covers 13 residues.

The rearrangement uses TRBV27 and TRBJ1-2, with D possibly being TRBD1 (6 bases). This CDR3 comprises 16 residues. V dropped 3 bases and J dropped 2 bases, with 16 bases sitting between them. The germline CDR1 and CDR2 sequences are MNHEY and SMNVEV (reference sequence). The CDR3 sequence: CASSFIGQSLNYGYTF. CDR3 DNA: TGTGCCAGCAGTTTTATCGGACAGAGCCTCAACTATGGCTACACCTTC.

This clone was recorded only once. The V and J genes are TRBV27 and TRBJ2-3, with 10 bases identical to TRBD1. The CDR3 consists of 14 residues. The J segment lost 4 bases and the V segment lost 6 bases, leaving 4 bases of the junction unmatched. In germline, CDR1 is MNHEY, CDR2 SMNVEV (reference sequence). The CDR3 sequence is CASSLDRGADTQYF. The CDR3, as DNA: TGTGCCAGCAGCTTGGACAGGGGGGCAGATACGCAGTATTTT.

The chain couples TRBV3-1 (or the pseudogene TRBV3-2) to TRBJ2-7, with D possibly being TRBD1 (5 bases). The CDR3 has 12 amino acids. CDR1 and CDR2 (germline): LGHDT, YNNKEL (reference sequence). V was clipped by 8 bases and J by 7 bases, with 15 bases between them. The CDR3 bases are TGTGCCAGCGGTAGGTGGGGCCGGGAGCAGTACTTC. This translates into CASGRWGREQYF.

This clone was counted between two and nine times. The genes are TRBV25-1 and TRBJ2-1; D is perhaps TRBD2 (6 bases). Looked up from germline, CDR1 is MGHDK and CDR2 is SYGVNS. This CDR3 spans 15 amino acids. The ends were cut back, 2 bases at V and 7 bases at J, with 15 bases in the middle. CDR3 sequence reads: CASSESRGSTNEQFF. Written as DNA, the CDR3 is TGTGCCAGCAGTGAAAGTCGGGGGAGCACAAATGAGCAGTTCTTC.

This chain uses TRBV28 with TRBJ1-3, with TRBD1 as a possible D gene (5 bases). Germline-derived CDR1 and CDR2 are MDHEN and SYDVKM. This CDR3 has 13 amino acids. Trimming pared 7 bases from V and 4 bases from J, leaving 11 bases between. The CDR3 DNA is TGTGCCAGCAAGTGGGGGAGAGGAAACACCATATATTTT. It specifies CASKWGRGNTIYF.

This chain connects TRBV30 to TRBJ2-1; the match to TRBD2 covers 10 bases. Germline CDR1 reads GTSNPN; CDR2 reads SVGIG (reference sequence). V was pared by 0 bases and J by 2 bases, with 7 bases of the junction left unmatched. The CDR3 sequence is 17 residues long. Here the CDR3 reads CAWSVLLAGIAYNEQFF. CDR3 in DNA: TGTGCCTGGAGTGTGTTACTAGCGGGGATCGCCTACAATGAGCAGTTCTTC.

The gene calls are TRBV6-5 and TRBJ1-6; weak D call: TRBD1 (5 bases). Per germline, CDR1 MNHEY and CDR2 SVGAGI. V lost 7 bases to trimming and J lost 10 bases, with 11 bases between them. This CDR3 is built from 12 residues. CDR3 sequence (DNA): TGTGCCAGCACTCAGGGTAGCTCACCCCTCCACTTT. It translates to CASTQGSSPLHF.

Only one count was recorded for this clone. The V gene is TRBV28, the J gene TRBJ2-7; 7 bases match TRBD1. V shed 4 bases, J shed 3 bases, and the junction held 6 bases outside the gene matches. CDR1 is MDHEN and CDR2 is SYDVKM in the germline V gene. CDR3 length equals 14 residues. The CDR3 coding sequence is TGTGCCAGCAGTTCGGACAGGTATTACTACGAGCAGTACTTC. Protein: CASSSDRYYYEQYF.

The J gene is TRBJ2-7, the V gene TRBV19; perhaps TRBD2 as D (8 bases). Trimming cost V 8 bases and J 0 bases, with 17 bases left between them. The CDR3 runs 15 residues. CDR1 and CDR2 (germline): LNHDA, SQIVND (reference sequence). CDR3 nucleotides: TGTGCCAGTTCTCGGGAGGGGGCCTCCTCCTACGAGCAGTACTTC. It is translated as CASSREGASSYEQYF.